The present T cell receptor (beta chain) was sequenced within a study of T cell responses to AZD1222 COVID-19 vaccine. Measured with immunoSEQ multiplex PCR; TCRdb has only the in-frame clones, and not every one. The data hold approximately 92,000 clones, with about 90% observed a single time. The CDR3 sequence is 12 residues long. The V and J ends lost 9 bases and 0 bases respectively, with 7 bases between them. This specimen was peripheral blood, taken on day 0 of AZD1222 vaccination. The TCR was taken from an adult in good health. The chain uses TRBV12-3 or TRBV12-4 and TRBJ2-3; D is ambiguous. DNA for the CDR3: TGTGCCAGTAAAGATAGCACAGATACGCAGTATTTT. It translates to CASKDSTDTQYF.